The TCR beta chain described here comes from a study of blood T cell repertoires in COVID-19. The age range of participants was 18 to 89 years, with residence in fewer than 25 US areas. Clinical histories supplied by participants themselves formed the basis of cohort assignment. The protocol was immunoSEQ multiplex PCR, while the TCRdb copy is restricted to in-frame clones and leaves out a portion. The table has around 370,000 clones, 88% seen once. V dropped 1 base and J dropped 2 bases, with 11 bases sitting between them. Germline V gives CDR1 SQVTM, CDR2 ANQGSEA. The CDR3 length is 15 residues. The chain couples TRBV29-1 to TRBJ2-2; possibly TRBD2 for D (5 bases). Sequenced sample: PBMCs or T cells enriched from blood (not recorded which). The receptor's source is a woman younger than 35 who had recovered from COVID-19. CDR3 in amino acids: CSVEGGPGNTGELFF. CDR3 bases: TGCAGCGTTGAAGGAGGGCCTGGTAACACCGGGGAGCTGTTTTTT.